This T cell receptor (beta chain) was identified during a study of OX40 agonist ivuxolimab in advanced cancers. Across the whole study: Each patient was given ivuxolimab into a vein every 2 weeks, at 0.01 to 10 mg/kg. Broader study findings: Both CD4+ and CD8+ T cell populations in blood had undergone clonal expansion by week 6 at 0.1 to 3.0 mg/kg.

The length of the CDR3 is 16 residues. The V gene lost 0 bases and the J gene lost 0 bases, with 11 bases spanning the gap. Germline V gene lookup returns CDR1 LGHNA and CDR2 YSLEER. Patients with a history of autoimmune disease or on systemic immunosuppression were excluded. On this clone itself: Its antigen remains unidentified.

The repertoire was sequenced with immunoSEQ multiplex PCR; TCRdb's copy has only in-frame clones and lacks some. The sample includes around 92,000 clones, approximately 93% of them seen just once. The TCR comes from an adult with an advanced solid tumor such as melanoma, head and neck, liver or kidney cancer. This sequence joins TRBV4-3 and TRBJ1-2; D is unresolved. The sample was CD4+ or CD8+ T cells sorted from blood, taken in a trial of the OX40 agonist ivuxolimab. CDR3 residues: CASSQDSRGSNYGYTF. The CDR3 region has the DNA TGCGCCAGCAGCCAAGATTCCCGGGGTTCTAACTATGGCTACACCTTC.